This T cell receptor (beta chain) was sequenced during a study of OX40 agonist ivuxolimab in advanced cancers. Details on this clone: Its antigen is undetermined.

Study-wide results and limits: There was clonal expansion of CD4+ and CD8+ blood T cells by week 6 at 0.1 to 3.0 mg/kg. The study found that CD8+ T cells averaged more expanded clones than CD4+.

The V and J ends lost 3 bases and 2 bases respectively, with 23 bases between them. CDR3 length: 19 residues. The germline gives CDR1 KGHSH, CDR2 LQKENI. Assay used: immunoSEQ multiplex PCR; TCRdb lists only in-frame clones, some missing. The sample has approximately 87,000 clones; under 95% are singletons. The sequence came from an adult with an advanced solid tumor such as melanoma, head and neck, liver or kidney cancer. The sequencing used CD4+ or CD8+ T cells sorted from blood, collected in a trial of the OX40 agonist ivuxolimab. The chain uses TRBV18 and TRBJ2-1, with D possibly matching TRBD2 (5 bases). CDR3 nucleotide sequence: TGTGCCAGCTCACCGCTCCCGCTTGCGGGCAATAACCCCTACAATGAGCAGTTCTTC. Residues: CASSPLPLAGNNPYNEQFF.